This record looks at one T cell receptor beta chain sequence and its context. The antigen it binds to is not known. One base away there is no much larger clone; base qualities are not given. The data derive from a study of blood T cell repertoires in COVID-19 (dated by TCRdb to the early 2020s). Some background on the complete study: Samples from collaborators originated in the United States, Italy and Spain and spanned both the acute and convalescent phases of COVID-19. The prospective study material was composed of cDNA or gDNA derived from T cells, B-cell-depleted T cells, or PBMCs. The dataset comprised deeply sampled blood TCRbeta repertoires from subjects exposed to, actively infected with, or recovered from COVID-19. The repertoires were made available in a free public database intended to serve as a resource for research on the immune response to SARS-CoV-2. Samples came from the ongoing ImmuneRACE study (first 160 participants) plus 1,254 subjects from 6 global collaborators. The sample metadata nearly always contained a de-identified subject ID, COVID-19 status, age in years and sex. Where available, HLA class I and class II types were taken from metadata supplied by the sample provider and were not determined by assay-based typing.

TCRbeta CDR3 regions were amplified from genomic DNA using the immunoSEQ Assay, a bias-controlled multiplex PCR. For the original study's pipeline: Within the assay, amplification of reference gene primers was used to estimate how many nucleated cells each sample contained. Sequence reads were collapsed and filtered to measure the absolute abundance of every unique TCRbeta CDR3 rearrangement. For each sample, productive Simpson clonality was calculated as the square root of Simpson's diversity index over productive rearrangements. TCRdb's version of the immuneACCESS table is confined to in-frame rearrangements and falls short of the full clone set. An unresolved V gene accounts for under half of the shortfall where checked; the remainder is of unknown origin. The V and J calls and clone size come from that table; D and trimming were worked out from the DNA. Counted in this sample were approximately 98,000 clones; about 85% of them appeared once. About 10% of the sample lies in the top ten.

On the study overall, not on this receptor specifically: How much clinical and demographic metadata was included differed by source and by participant, and the metadata was provided uncurated.

CDR1 and CDR2 were assigned from the germline V gene as SGHRS and YFSETQ. The CDR3 contains 16 residues, cysteine and phenylalanine counted. The CDR3 DNA has 48 bases and is translated from base 1. V lost 3 bases and J lost 4 bases, and the count of bases not matched to a germline gene is 8. The collaborating institutions used their own protocols to collect whole blood in K2EDTA tubes. For TCRbeta analysis, collaborators shipped samples as frozen whole blood, isolated PBMCs, or DNA extracted from either of those sample types. Sample: peripheral blood. Here the chain combines TRBV5-1 and TRBJ2-1, and TRBD1 aligns with 9 junction nucleotides. The clonotype comes from a woman older than 75 with acute or convalescent COVID-19. CDR3 region: CASSSGTGLSYNEQFF. At the DNA level, the sequence is TGCGCCAGCAGCTCCGGGACAGGGTTATCTTACAATGAGCAGTTCTTC.